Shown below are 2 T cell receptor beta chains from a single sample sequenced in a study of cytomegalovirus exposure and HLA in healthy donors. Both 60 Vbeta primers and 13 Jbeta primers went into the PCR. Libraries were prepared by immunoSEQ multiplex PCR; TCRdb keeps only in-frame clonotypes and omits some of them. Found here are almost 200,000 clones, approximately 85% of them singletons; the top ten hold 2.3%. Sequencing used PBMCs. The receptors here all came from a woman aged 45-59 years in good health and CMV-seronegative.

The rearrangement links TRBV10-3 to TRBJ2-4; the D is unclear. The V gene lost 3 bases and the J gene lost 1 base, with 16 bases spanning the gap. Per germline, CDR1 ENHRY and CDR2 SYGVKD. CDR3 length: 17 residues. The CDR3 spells CAISDPLQTWAKNIQYF. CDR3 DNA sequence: TGTGCCATCAGTGACCCCCTCCAGACTTGGGCCAAAAACATTCAGTACTTC.

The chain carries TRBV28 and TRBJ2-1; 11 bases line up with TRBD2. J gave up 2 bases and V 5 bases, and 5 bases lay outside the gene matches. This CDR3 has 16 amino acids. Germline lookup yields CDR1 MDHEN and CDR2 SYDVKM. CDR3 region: CASSPPTSGTYNEQFF. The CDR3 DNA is TGTGCCAGCAGTCCCCCGACTAGCGGGACCTACAATGAGCAGTTCTTC.